Below are 28 T cell receptor beta chains sequenced from a single sample in a study of CD8 T cells in Susac syndrome. The RNA, about 0.5 to 1 ug, was put through reverse transcription using random hexamers. TCRdb re-called the immunoSEQ multiplex PCR reads with MiXCR, one entry per CDR3 protein. The table lists under 200,000 distinct CDR3 sequences, 85% to 95% of them singletons. Sequenced input: CD4+ T cells from PBMCs. The receptors were sampled from a human donor in good health.

V and J are TRBV5-6 and TRBJ2-3; 7 bases match TRBD2. Germline V gene data show CDR1 as SGHDT and CDR2 as YYEEEE. This CDR3 region has 14 residues. Germline trimming cut 2 bases from V and 1 base from J; bases unmatched to any gene: 1. The CDR3 DNA reads as TGTGCCAGCAGCTTCGCGGGGGGCACAGATACGCAGTATTTT. Translated: CASSFAGGTDTQYF.

This clonotype was seen once. In DNA form, the CDR3 reads TGCAGCGAAGCACAGACAGGGGGCGTGGATGGCTACACCTTC. It encodes CSEAQTGGVDGYTF. The chain recombines TRBV29-1 with TRBJ1-2, with 10 bases aligning to TRBD1. V trimming: 7 bases; J trimming: 6 bases; junction bases outside the gene matches: 11. The CDR3 runs to 14 residues. Germline CDR1 reads SQVTM; CDR2 reads ANQGSEA.

The V gene is TRBV5-1, the J gene TRBJ1-6, with 7 bases fitting TRBD1. The junction had 7 bases not matched to a gene; V was cut back by 4 bases and J by 9 bases. This CDR3 has 14 amino acids. The germline CDR1 and CDR2 sequences are SGHRS and YFSETQ. The CDR3 DNA follows: TGCGCCAGCAGCCCCCGACAGGGTAGTTCACCCCTCCACTTT. This gives the protein CASSPRQGSSPLHF.

This chain links TRBV27 with TRBJ2-2, with D perhaps given as TRBD1 or TRBD2 (5 bases each). V shed 3 bases and J shed 0 bases, with 8 bases lying between them. Germline V gene data show CDR1 as MNHEY and CDR2 as SMNVEV (reference sequence). This CDR3 is built from 15 residues. This chain's CDR3 is CASSLGRTNTGELFF. CDR3 sequence (DNA): TGTGCCAGCAGTTTGGGACGGACGAACACCGGGGAGCTGTTTTTT.

The rearrangement uses TRBV7-9 and TRBJ2-6; the D gene is possibly TRBD2 (5 bases). Trimming cost V 5 bases and J 0 bases, with 17 bases left between them. Germline assignment: CDR1 SEHNR and CDR2 FQNEAQ (reference sequence). This CDR3 comprises 18 residues. CDR3 bases: TGTGCCAGCAGCCCTACCGAGGGCGCCTTCTCTGGGGCCAACGTCCTGACTTTC. Encoded protein: CASSPTEGAFSGANVLTF.

The chain has TRBV29-1 and TRBJ2-5; TRBD1 aligns across 8 bases. Germline lookup yields CDR1 SQVTM and CDR2 ANQGSEA. V trimming: 0 bases; J trimming: 2 bases; junction bases outside the gene matches: 2. The CDR3 is 14 residues long. The CDR3, as DNA: TGCAGCGTTGAAGACACAGGGGGGCAAGAGACCCAGTACTTC. This encodes CSVEDTGGQETQYF. The full variable domain, with the rest looked up from reference TRBV29-1 and TRBJ2-5, is SAVISQKPSRDICQRGTSLTIQCQVDSQVTMMFWYRQQPGQSLTLIATANQGSEATYESGFVIDKFPISRPNLTFSTLTVSNMSPEDSSIYLCSVEDTGGQETQYFGPGTRLLVL.

The V gene is TRBV27, the J gene TRBJ2-5; 7 nucleotides match TRBD1. The CDR3 extends over 16 amino acids. The germline V gene has CDR1 MNHEY and CDR2 SMNVEV (reference sequence). Trimming removed 6 bases from V and 7 bases from J; junction bases left unmatched: 17. The CDR3 DNA reads as TGTGCCAGCAGCGGGACAGACGTGAGGGGATCTGGGACCCAGTACTTC. It encodes CASSGTDVRGSGTQYF.

V is TRBV20-1 and J is TRBJ1-1; no definite D call. This CDR3 comprises 15 residues. V lost 2 bases, J lost 3 bases, and 16 bases lay in between. Germline V gene lookup returns CDR1 DFQATT and CDR2 SNEGSKA (reference sequence). In DNA form, the CDR3 reads TGCAGTGCTAGAACCCTCCAGGAGGGCGACACTGAAGCTTTCTTT. Protein sequence: CSARTLQEGDTEAFF.

The V call is TRBV20-1, the J call TRBJ2-3; tentative D call: TRBD2 (6 bases). The CDR3 spans 16 residues. Germline V gene lookup returns CDR1 DFQATT and CDR2 SNEGSKA (reference sequence). Trimming took 8 bases from V and 7 from J, leaving 28 bases between them. DNA of the CDR3: TGCAGTCCCCGAGGGGACGACGTCGGTAGCGGCTATACGCAGTATTTT. Its protein product is CSPRGDDVGSGYTQYF.

The chain has TRBV30 and TRBJ1-4; 8 bases agree with TRBD1. V dropped 3 bases and J dropped 8; count of bases not matched to a gene: 11. Germline CDR1 reads GTSNPN; CDR2 reads SVGIG (reference sequence). The CDR3 totals 15 residues. CDR3 region: CAWSPPGQEGEKLFF. The CDR3 DNA follows: TGTGCCTGGAGCCCCCCGGGACAGGAAGGAGAAAAACTGTTTTTT. The full variable domain, in which reference TRBV30 and TRBJ1-4 provide the parts outside the CDR3, is SQTIHQWPATLVQPVGSPLSLECTVEGTSNPNLYWYRQAAGRGLQLLFYSVGIGQISSEVPQNLSASRPQDRQFILSSKKLLLSDSGFYLCAWSPPGQEGEKLFFGSGTQLSVL.

The chain recombines TRBV7-6 with TRBJ2-4; D may be TRBD2 (5 bases). CDR1 SGHVS and CDR2 FNYEAQ come from the germline V gene. The CDR3 is 16 residues long. Trimming left V 8 bases short and J 0 bases short, with 17 bases between. CDR3 nucleotide sequence: TGTGCCAGCCCACCTCGAGGGCGTCTAGCCAAAAACATTCAGTACTTC. This encodes CASPPRGRLAKNIQYF.

The chain links TRBV20-1 to TRBJ2-7; 12 nucleotides line up with TRBD1. Trimming cost V 1 base and J 5 bases; bases outside gene matches: 3. The CDR3 length is 14 residues. In germline, CDR1 is DFQATT, CDR2 SNEGSKA (reference sequence). Here the CDR3 DNA reads TGCAGTGCTAGAGGGGGACAGGGGGCCCACGAGCAGTACGTC. Translated: CSARGGQGAHEQYV.

The rearrangement uses TRBV20-1 and TRBJ2-5, with a possible D match to TRBD1 (6 bases). Germline V gene data show CDR1 as DFQATT and CDR2 as SNEGSKA (reference sequence). CDR3 length: 14 residues. V lost 2 bases and J lost 3, with 13 bases in between. The CDR3 reads CSARRDILEETQYF. DNA of the CDR3: TGCAGTGCTAGACGGGACATCCTAGAAGAGACCCAGTACTTC.

CDR3 protein: CSVDWTGVRYGYTF. The CDR3 DNA is TGCAGCGTTGATTGGACAGGGGTTCGCTATGGCTACACCTTC. This sequence joins TRBV29-1 and TRBJ1-2; 9 bases are shared with TRBD1. J was trimmed by 4 bases and V by 3 bases; bases with no gene match: 6. CDR1 is SQVTM, CDR2 ANQGSEA, per germline. This CDR3 has 14 residues.

The chain links TRBV4-1 to TRBJ2-1; TRBD2 is a possible D gene (5 bases). Trimming shortened V by 6 bases and J by 7 bases, and 13 bases separated the two germline ends. The CDR3 sequence is 13 residues long. CDR1 is MGHRA and CDR2 is YSYEKL in the germline V gene. This CDR3 reads CASSKIRGNEQFF. The DNA for the CDR3 is TGCGCCAGCAGTAAGATTCGCGGGAATGAGCAGTTCTTC.

The J gene is TRBJ2-5, the V gene TRBV5-6; D gene uncertain. This CDR3 is built from 12 residues. The ends were cut back, 2 bases at V and 5 bases at J, with 7 bases in the middle. Germline V lookup: CDR1 SGHDT, CDR2 YYEEEE. CDR3 region: CASSFNSETQYF. The CDR3 nucleotides are TGTGCCAGCAGCTTCAACAGCGAGACCCAGTACTTC.

The rearrangement joins TRBV15 to TRBJ1-1; TRBD1 is a possible D gene (5 bases). This CDR3 spans 15 amino acids. Germline lookup yields CDR1 LNHNV and CDR2 YYDKDF (reference sequence). Trimming left V 1 base short and J 1 base short, with 10 bases between. The CDR3 region has the DNA TGTGCCACCAGCAGAGGACCCGGGACGAACACTGAAGCTTTCTTT. Its translation is CATSRGPGTNTEAFF. Using reference TRBV15 and TRBJ1-1 for the parts outside the CDR3, the full variable domain is DAMVIQNPRYQVTQFGKPVTLSCSQTLNHNVMYWYQQKSSQAPKLLFHYYDKDFNNEADTPDNFQSRRPNTSFCFLDIRSPGLGDTAMYLCATSRGPGTNTEAFFGQGTRLTVV.

CDR3 sequence (DNA): TGTGCCACCAGCAGAGATCTGTGGGACTTCGGCACAGATACGCAGTATTTT. Amino acids: CATSRDLWDFGTDTQYF. The genes are TRBV15 and TRBJ2-3; possibly TRBD2 for D (6 bases). The CDR3 loop spans 17 amino acids. Germline CDR1 is LNHNV and CDR2 is YYDKDF (reference sequence). The V end lost 0 bases, the J end lost 1 base, and 14 bases lay between the germline ends.

This chain links TRBV15 with TRBJ1-1, with D possibly being TRBD1 (5 bases). Trimming removed 5 bases at V and 1 base at J, with 8 bases between. The CDR3 contains 13 residues. Germline V lookup: CDR1 LNHNV, CDR2 YYDKDF (reference sequence). The CDR3: CATSRQTNTEAFF. CDR3 DNA: TGTGCCACCAGCCGACAGACGAACACTGAAGCTTTCTTT.

V is TRBV5-1 and J is TRBJ1-2; tentatively, D is TRBD1 (5 bases). This CDR3 has 13 amino acids. The V end was cut by 6 bases, the J end by 2 bases, with 11 bases between. From germline, CDR1 is SGHRS and CDR2 YFSETQ. This chain's CDR3 is CASTSGQNYGYTF. The CDR3, as DNA: TGCGCCAGCACCTCGGGGCAGAACTATGGCTACACCTTC. The variable domain in full, completed from reference TRBV5-1 and TRBJ1-2, reads KAGVTQTPRYLIKTRGQQVTLSCSPISGHRSVSWYQQTPGQGLQFLFEYFSETQRNKGNFPGRFSGRQFSNSRSEMNVSTLELGDSALYLCASTSGQNYGYTFGSGTRLTVV.

The rearrangement uses TRBV9 and TRBJ1-2, with D unclear. Germline V CDR1 and CDR2: SGDLS, YYNGEE. This CDR3 spans 14 amino acids. V was pared by 4 bases and J by 8 bases, with 18 bases between. CDR3 sequence (DNA): TGTGCCAGCAGCCCCAGTATAATCTCCAGGGGCTACACCTTC. This translates into CASSPSIISRGYTF.

The chain is built from TRBV18 and TRBJ1-2, with D perhaps TRBD1 (5 bases). Germline CDR1 reads KGHSH; CDR2 reads LQKENI. The CDR3 is made up of 14 amino acids. The V end was cut by 3 bases, the J end by 4 bases, with 12 bases between. CDR3 in amino acids: CASSPAGRSYGYTF. CDR3 DNA: TGTGCCAGCTCACCGGCAGGGCGAAGCTATGGCTACACCTTC. The variable domain in full, completed from reference TRBV18 and TRBJ1-2, reads NAGVMQNPRHLVRRRGQEARLRCSPMKGHSHVYWYRQLPEEGLKFMVYLQKENIIDESGMPKERFSAEFPKEGPSILRIQQVVRGDSAAYFCASSPAGRSYGYTFGSGTRLTVV.

The chain joins TRBV30 to TRBJ2-1; weak D call: TRBD2 (5 bases). Trimming stripped 4 bases from V and 0 bases from J, with 13 bases between. Germline CDR1 and CDR2: GTSNPN and SVGIG (reference sequence). This CDR3 is built from 15 residues. The CDR3 protein is CAWNRLAGSYNEQFF. CDR3 nucleotide sequence: TGTGCCTGGAACCGGCTAGCCGGCTCCTACAATGAGCAGTTCTTC.

The chain carries TRBV23-1 and TRBJ2-1, with 12 bases fitting TRBD2. TRBV23-1 belongs to the ORF category, with a function that is uncertain. Losses at the gene ends were 3 bases for V and 9 bases for J; bases not matched to a gene: 6. The CDR3 is 15 residues long. CDR3 region: CASSHGLAGQVEQFF. The CDR3 nucleotides read TGCGCCAGCAGTCATGGACTAGCGGGGCAGGTTGAGCAGTTCTTC.

The chain joins TRBV28 to TRBJ2-7; unclear D gene. The CDR3 runs 14 residues. Trimming shortened V by 3 bases and J by 0 bases, and 9 bases separated the two germline ends. The germline V gene encodes CDR1 MDHEN and CDR2 SYDVKM. This chain's CDR3 is CASSFAMSSYEQYV. CDR3 DNA sequence: TGTGCCAGCAGTTTTGCCATGAGCTCCTACGAGCAGTACGTC.

This sequence joins TRBV9 and TRBJ2-7; 7 bases match TRBD2. The CDR3 totals 15 residues. The germline V gene has CDR1 SGDLS and CDR2 YYNGEE. After removal of 4 bases from V and 0 bases from J, the junction contained 7 bases not matched to a gene. The CDR3 loop is CASSSGREISYEQYF. DNA for the CDR3: TGTGCCAGCAGCAGTGGGCGGGAGATCTCCTACGAGCAGTACTTC.

The chain couples TRBV3-1 to TRBJ2-1; D call uncertain. Germline V gene lookup returns CDR1 LGHDT and CDR2 YNNKEL (reference sequence). V dropped 5 bases and J dropped 10 bases, with 12 bases sitting between them. CDR3 size: 12 residues. The CDR3 DNA reads TGTGCCAGCAGCTCGCGTACATTGGAGCAGTTCTTC. Protein product: CASSSRTLEQFF.

The chain couples TRBV29-1 to TRBJ2-3; TRBD1 matches at 7 bases. The CDR3 spans 14 residues. The germline V gene has CDR1 SQVTM and CDR2 ANQGSEA. Losses at the gene ends were 4 bases for V and 3 bases for J; bases not matched to a gene: 7. The CDR3 loop reads CSVGDRVATDTQYF. The CDR3 nucleotides are TGCAGCGTTGGTGACAGGGTCGCGACAGATACGCAGTATTTT.